Listed below are T cell receptor beta chains from one sample, sequenced in a study of beta chain features in type 1 diabetes. The data were produced by immunoSEQ multiplex PCR, yet TCRdb's version contains in-frame clones alone and is incomplete. The repertoire has roughly 170,000 clones, about 13% of them found once; the top ten carry roughly 0.56%. The material sequenced was central memory CD4+ T cells from blood. The receptors shown here come from a woman aged 18-30 years in good health. The CDR3 runs from the conserved cysteine through the conserved F or W. The order of the fields is J gene, CDR3 length, V gene, CDR3 protein.

j_gene: TRBJ1-2
len: 15
v_gene: TRBV7-2
CDR3aa: CASSLKGLANYGYTF

j_gene: TRBJ2-6
len: 15
v_gene: TRBV30
CDR3aa: CAWSKTASGANVLTF

j_gene: TRBJ1-5
len: 15
v_gene: TRBV30
CDR3aa: CAGSLSGGSNQPQHF

j_gene: TRBJ2-1
len: 13
v_gene: TRBV6-6
CDR3aa: CASSHRGLTEQFF

j_gene: TRBJ2-7
len: 15
v_gene: TRBV9
CDR3aa: CASSAPGQGCLGQYF

j_gene: TRBJ2-7
len: 15
v_gene: TRBV28
CDR3aa: CASSLPTSASYEQYF

j_gene: TRBJ2-1
len: 12
v_gene: TRBV18
CDR3aa: CASSKPGGEQFF

j_gene: TRBJ2-7
len: 12
v_gene: TRBV2
CDR3aa: CASASGSHEQYF

j_gene: TRBJ2-5
len: 13
v_gene: TRBV7-7
CDR3aa: CASSAGNQETQYF

j_gene: TRBJ2-1
len: 16
v_gene: TRBV5-1
CDR3aa: CASSLELAGVGNEQFF

j_gene: TRBJ2-5
len: 13
v_gene: TRBV5-1
CDR3aa: CASSRDRQETQYF

j_gene: TRBJ2-7
len: 14
v_gene: TRBV30
CDR3aa: CAWSVRGTGSEQYF

j_gene: TRBJ2-7
len: 12
v_gene: TRBV27
CDR3aa: CASSRLEHELYF

j_gene: TRBJ1-1
len: 17
v_gene: TRBV11-2
CDR3aa: CASSSGQGPRMNTEAFF

j_gene: TRBJ1-2
len: 14
v_gene: TRBV6-5
CDR3aa: CASSYSNGGRVYTF

j_gene: TRBJ1-2
len: 15
v_gene: TRBV18
CDR3aa: CASSPLSDRGYGYTF

j_gene: TRBJ2-5
len: 13
v_gene: TRBV18
CDR3aa: CASSPGTEETQYF

j_gene: TRBJ2-5
len: 13
v_gene: TRBV29-1
CDR3aa: CSVEAGRGKTQYF

j_gene: TRBJ2-3
len: 14
v_gene: TRBV13
CDR3aa: CASSSPERTDTQYF

j_gene: TRBJ2-6
len: 17
v_gene: TRBV28
CDR3aa: CASSLQTGGSGANVLTF

j_gene: TRBJ2-7
len: 12
v_gene: TRBV2
CDR3aa: CATSTGAIEQYF

j_gene: TRBJ2-7
len: 14
v_gene: TRBV28
CDR3aa: CASSFATSTYEQYF

j_gene: TRBJ1-4
len: 15
v_gene: TRBV27
CDR3aa: CASSHDRSTNEKLFF

j_gene: TRBJ2-6
len: 18
v_gene: TRBV6-4
CDR3aa: CASSDFGAAFSGANVLTF

j_gene: TRBJ2-7
len: 16
v_gene: TRBV15
CDR3aa: CATSRDLGGSSYEQYF

j_gene: TRBJ2-1
len: 14
v_gene: TRBV5-1
CDR3aa: CASSPGDGMGEQFF

j_gene: TRBJ2-6
len: 17
v_gene: TRBV7-9
CDR3aa: CASTQGQFPSGANVLTF

j_gene: TRBJ2-1
len: 13
v_gene: TRBV11-2
CDR3aa: CASSLETFNEQFF

j_gene: TRBJ2-5
len: 16
v_gene: TRBV7-8
CDR3aa: CASSLYRLAGRETQYF

j_gene: TRBJ2-1
len: 14
v_gene: TRBV19
CDR3aa: CASSQGGGNNEQFF

j_gene: TRBJ2-1
len: 12
v_gene: TRBV29-1
CDR3aa: CSVEDRGGGSIF

j_gene: TRBJ1-2
len: 14
v_gene: TRBV5-1
CDR3aa: CASSTGQANYGYTF

j_gene: TRBJ2-3
len: 16
v_gene: TRBV9
CDR3aa: CASSVALERETDTQYF

j_gene: TRBJ2-5
len: 13
v_gene: TRBV4-2
CDR3aa: CASSQDPRETQYF

j_gene: TRBJ1-4
len: 11
v_gene: TRBV30
CDR3aa: CAWSIREKLFF

j_gene: TRBJ2-3
len: 17
v_gene: TRBV29-1
CDR3aa: CSVAQSGLAGVGDTQYF

j_gene: TRBJ2-1
len: 15
v_gene: TRBV7-2
CDR3aa: CASSLELAAYNEQFF

j_gene: TRBJ2-1
len: 14
v_gene: TRBV5-4
CDR3aa: CASSQMTGYNEQFF

j_gene: TRBJ1-5
len: 14
v_gene: TRBV6-6
CDR3aa: CASSYSGSNQPQHF

j_gene: TRBJ1-2
len: 15
v_gene: TRBV15
CDR3aa: CATSRDWGTVYGYTF

j_gene: TRBJ2-1
len: 16
v_gene: TRBV7-3
CDR3aa: CASSLTRAGIGNEQFF

j_gene: TRBJ1-1
len: 17
v_gene: TRBV4-2
CDR3aa: CASSHKTGELAYTEAFF

j_gene: TRBJ1-5
len: 15
v_gene: TRBV30
CDR3aa: CAWSVGGGSGQPQHF

j_gene: TRBJ2-7
len: 15
v_gene: TRBV5-1
CDR3aa: CASSPLTRSGNEQYF

j_gene: TRBJ2-3
len: 13
v_gene: TRBV9
CDR3aa: CASSGAGGDTQYF

j_gene: TRBJ1-5
len: 13
v_gene: TRBV30
CDR3aa: CAWDQGARQPQHF

j_gene: TRBJ2-3
len: 15
v_gene: TRBV4-2
CDR3aa: CASSPGTPSTDTQYF

j_gene: TRBJ1-4
len: 16
v_gene: TRBV6-6
CDR3aa: CASSSPVGGRSEKLFF

j_gene: TRBJ2-7
len: 12
v_gene: TRBV19
CDR3aa: CACQDSLGEQYF

j_gene: TRBJ2-2
len: 14
v_gene: TRBV7-9
CDR3aa: CASSSGSLPGELFF

j_gene: TRBJ2-3
len: 12
v_gene: TRBV30
CDR3aa: CAWSVGGDTQYF

j_gene: TRBJ2-1
len: 12
v_gene: TRBV7-2
CDR3aa: CASSLVLAEQFF

j_gene: TRBJ1-2
len: 12
v_gene: TRBV28
CDR3aa: CASTTGGHGYTF

j_gene: TRBJ1-5
len: 14
v_gene: TRBV25-1
CDR3aa: CARTIEGGNQPQHF

j_gene: TRBJ2-2
len: 15
v_gene: TRBV18
CDR3aa: CASSPSGQSTGELFF

j_gene: TRBJ2-7
len: 15
v_gene: TRBV29-1
CDR3aa: CSVALGTGSSYEQYF

j_gene: TRBJ2-7
len: 14
v_gene: TRBV29-1
CDR3aa: CSVIPGLHLPEQYF